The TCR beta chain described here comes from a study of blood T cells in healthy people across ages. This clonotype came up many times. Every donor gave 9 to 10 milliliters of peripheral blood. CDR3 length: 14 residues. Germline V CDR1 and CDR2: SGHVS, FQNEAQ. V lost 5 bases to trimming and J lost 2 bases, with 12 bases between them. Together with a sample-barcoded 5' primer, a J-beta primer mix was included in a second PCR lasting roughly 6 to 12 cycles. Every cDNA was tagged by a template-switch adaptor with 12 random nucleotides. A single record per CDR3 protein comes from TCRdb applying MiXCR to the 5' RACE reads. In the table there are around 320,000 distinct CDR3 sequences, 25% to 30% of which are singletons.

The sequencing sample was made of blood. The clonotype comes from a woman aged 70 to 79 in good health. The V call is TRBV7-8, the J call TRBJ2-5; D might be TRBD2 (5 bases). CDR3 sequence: CASSPHEGQETQYF. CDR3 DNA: TGTGCCAGCAGCCCGCACGAGGGTCAAGAGACCCAGTACTTC. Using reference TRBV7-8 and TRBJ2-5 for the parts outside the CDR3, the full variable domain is GAGVSQSPRYKVAKRGQDVALRCDPISGHVSLFWYQQALGQGPEFLTYFQNEAQLDKSGLPSDRFFAERPEGSVSTLKIQRTQQEDSAVYLCASSPHEGQETQYFGPGTRLLVL.